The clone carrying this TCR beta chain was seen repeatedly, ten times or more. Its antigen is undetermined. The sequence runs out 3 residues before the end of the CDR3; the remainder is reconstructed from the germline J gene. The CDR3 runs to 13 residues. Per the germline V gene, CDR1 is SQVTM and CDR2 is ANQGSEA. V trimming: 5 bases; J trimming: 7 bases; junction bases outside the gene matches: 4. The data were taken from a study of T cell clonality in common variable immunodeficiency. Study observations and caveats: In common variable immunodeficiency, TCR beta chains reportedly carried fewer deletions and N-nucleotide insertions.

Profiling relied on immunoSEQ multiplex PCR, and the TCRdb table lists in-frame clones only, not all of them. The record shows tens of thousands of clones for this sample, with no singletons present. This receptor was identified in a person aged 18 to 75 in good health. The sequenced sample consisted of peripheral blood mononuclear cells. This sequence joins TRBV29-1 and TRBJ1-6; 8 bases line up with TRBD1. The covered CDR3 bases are TGCAGCGTTCGTACAGGGGGGAATTCACCC. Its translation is CSVRTGGNSP. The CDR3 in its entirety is CSVRTGGNSPLHF. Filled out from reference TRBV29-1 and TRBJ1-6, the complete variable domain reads SAVISQKPSRDICQRGTSLTIQCQVDSQVTMMFWYRQQPGQSLTLIATANQGSEATYESGFVIDKFPISRPNLTFSTLTVSNMSPEDSSIYLCSVRTGGNSPLHFGNGTRLTVT.